This section outlines one T cell receptor (beta chain) sequence together with its context. Germline V gene data show CDR1 as SGHRS and CDR2 as YFSETQ. The CDR3 is 17 residues long. The junction had 7 bases not matched to a gene; V was cut back by 4 bases and J by 5 bases. TCRdb recomputed calls from the RT-PCR reads with MiXCR, one row per CDR3 protein. The sample shows 550,000 to 750,000 distinct CDR3 sequences, approximately 15% of them seen only once. Sequenced material: memory CD4+ T cells from blood. The chain combines TRBV5-1 with TRBJ2-2; TRBD2 aligns across 14 bases. The receptor's source is a female donor in good health, serving as a healthy control. The CDR3 sequence is CASSETSGRAGTGELFF. In nucleotides, the CDR3 is TGCGCCAGCAGCGAGACTAGCGGGAGGGCCGGGACCGGGGAGCTGTTTTTT. The full variable domain, with the rest looked up from reference TRBV5-1 and TRBJ2-2, is KAGVTQTPRYLIKTRGQQVTLSCSPISGHRSVSWYQQTPGQGLQFLFEYFSETQRNKGNFPGRFSGRQFSNSRSEMNVSTLELGDSALYLCASSETSGRAGTGELFFGEGSRLTVL.